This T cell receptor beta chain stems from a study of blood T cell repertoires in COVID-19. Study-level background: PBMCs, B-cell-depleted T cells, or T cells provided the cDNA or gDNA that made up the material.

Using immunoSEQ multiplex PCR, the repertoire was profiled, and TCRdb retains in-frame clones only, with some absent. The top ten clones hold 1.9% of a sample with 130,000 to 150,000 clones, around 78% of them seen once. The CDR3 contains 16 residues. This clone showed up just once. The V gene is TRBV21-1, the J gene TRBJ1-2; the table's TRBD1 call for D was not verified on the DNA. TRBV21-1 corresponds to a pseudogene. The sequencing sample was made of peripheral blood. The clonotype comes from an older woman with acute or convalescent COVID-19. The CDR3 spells CASSKKGQDSSYGYTF. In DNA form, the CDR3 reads TGTGCCAGCAGCAAAAAAGGACAGGATTCGTCCTATGGCTACACCTTC.